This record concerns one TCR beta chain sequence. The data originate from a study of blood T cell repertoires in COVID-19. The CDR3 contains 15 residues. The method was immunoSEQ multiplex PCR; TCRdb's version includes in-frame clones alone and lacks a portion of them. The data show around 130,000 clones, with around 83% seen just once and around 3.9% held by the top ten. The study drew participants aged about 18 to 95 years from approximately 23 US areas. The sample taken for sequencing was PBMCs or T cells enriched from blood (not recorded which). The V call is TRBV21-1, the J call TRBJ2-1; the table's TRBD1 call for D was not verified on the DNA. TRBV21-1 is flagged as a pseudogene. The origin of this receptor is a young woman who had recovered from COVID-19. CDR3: CASSNGQDCPNEQFF. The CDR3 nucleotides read TGTGCCAGCAGCAACGGACAGGATTGCCCCAATGAGCAGTTCTTC.